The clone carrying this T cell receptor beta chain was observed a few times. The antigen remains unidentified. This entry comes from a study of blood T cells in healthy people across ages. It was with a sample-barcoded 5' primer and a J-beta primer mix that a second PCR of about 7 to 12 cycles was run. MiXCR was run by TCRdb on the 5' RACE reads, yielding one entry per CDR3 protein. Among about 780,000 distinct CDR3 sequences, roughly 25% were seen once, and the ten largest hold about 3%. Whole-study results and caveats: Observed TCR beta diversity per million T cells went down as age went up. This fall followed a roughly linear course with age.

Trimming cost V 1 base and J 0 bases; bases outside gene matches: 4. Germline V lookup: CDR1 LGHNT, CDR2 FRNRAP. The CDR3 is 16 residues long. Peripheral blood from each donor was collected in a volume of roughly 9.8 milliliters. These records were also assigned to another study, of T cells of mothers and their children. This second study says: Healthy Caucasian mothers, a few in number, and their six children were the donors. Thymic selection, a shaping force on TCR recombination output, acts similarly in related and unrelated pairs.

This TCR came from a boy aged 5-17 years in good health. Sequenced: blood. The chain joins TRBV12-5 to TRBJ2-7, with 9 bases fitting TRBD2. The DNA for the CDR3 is TGTGCTAGTGGTTTGGGAGTTAGCGGGGGCTCCTACGAGCAGTACTTC. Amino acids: CASGLGVSGGSYEQYF.